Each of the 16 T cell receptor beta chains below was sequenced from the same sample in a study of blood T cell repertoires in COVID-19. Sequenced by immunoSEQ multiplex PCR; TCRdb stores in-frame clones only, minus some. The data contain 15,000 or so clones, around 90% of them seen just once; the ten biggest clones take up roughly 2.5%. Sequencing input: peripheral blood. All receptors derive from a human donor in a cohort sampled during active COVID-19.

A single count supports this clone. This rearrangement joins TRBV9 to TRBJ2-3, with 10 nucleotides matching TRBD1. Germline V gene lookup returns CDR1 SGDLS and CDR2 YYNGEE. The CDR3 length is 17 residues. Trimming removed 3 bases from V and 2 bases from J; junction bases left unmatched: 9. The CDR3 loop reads CASSDNRGTGDTDTQYF. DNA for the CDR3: TGTGCCAGCAGCGACAATCGGGGGACAGGGGACACAGATACGCAGTATTTT.

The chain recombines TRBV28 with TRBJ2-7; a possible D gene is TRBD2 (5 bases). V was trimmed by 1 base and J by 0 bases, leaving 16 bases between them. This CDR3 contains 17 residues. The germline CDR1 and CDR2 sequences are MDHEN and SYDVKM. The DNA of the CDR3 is TGTGCCAGCAGTTTATCTCGGTCGGGATACCCCTCCTACGAGCAGTACTTC. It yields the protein CASSLSRSGYPSYEQYF.

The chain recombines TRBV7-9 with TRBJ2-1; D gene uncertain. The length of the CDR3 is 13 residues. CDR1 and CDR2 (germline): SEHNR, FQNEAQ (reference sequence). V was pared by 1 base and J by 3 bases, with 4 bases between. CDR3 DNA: TGTGCCAGCAGCTTAGATAGCTACAATGAGCAGTTCTTC. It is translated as CASSLDSYNEQFF.

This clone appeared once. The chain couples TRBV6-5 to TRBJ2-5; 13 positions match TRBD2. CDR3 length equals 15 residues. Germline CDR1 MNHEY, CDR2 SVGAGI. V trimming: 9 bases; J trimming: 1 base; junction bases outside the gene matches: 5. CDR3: CARITSGGAQETQYF. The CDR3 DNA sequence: TGTGCCAGAATAACTAGCGGGGGGGCCCAAGAGACCCAGTACTTC.

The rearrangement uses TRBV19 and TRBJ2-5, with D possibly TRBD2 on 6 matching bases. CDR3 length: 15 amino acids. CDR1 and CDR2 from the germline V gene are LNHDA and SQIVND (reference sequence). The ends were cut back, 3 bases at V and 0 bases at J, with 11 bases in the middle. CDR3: CASSMTRGYQETQYF. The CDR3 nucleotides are TGTGCCAGTAGTATGACTAGAGGGTACCAAGAGACCCAGTACTTC.

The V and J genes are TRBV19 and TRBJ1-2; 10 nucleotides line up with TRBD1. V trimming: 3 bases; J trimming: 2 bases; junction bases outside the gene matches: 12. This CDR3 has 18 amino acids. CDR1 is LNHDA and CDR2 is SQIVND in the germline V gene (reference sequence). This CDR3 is CASSMTLRGQGINYGYTF. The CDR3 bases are TGTGCCAGTAGTATGACGCTCAGGGGACAGGGGATCAACTATGGCTACACCTTC.

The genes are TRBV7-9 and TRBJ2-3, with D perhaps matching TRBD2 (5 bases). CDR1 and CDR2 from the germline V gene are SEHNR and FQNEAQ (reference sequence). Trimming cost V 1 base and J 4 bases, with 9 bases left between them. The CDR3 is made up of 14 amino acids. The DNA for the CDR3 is TGTGCCAGCAGCTTAGGGAGCGGCGCAGATACGCAGTATTTT. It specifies CASSLGSGADTQYF.

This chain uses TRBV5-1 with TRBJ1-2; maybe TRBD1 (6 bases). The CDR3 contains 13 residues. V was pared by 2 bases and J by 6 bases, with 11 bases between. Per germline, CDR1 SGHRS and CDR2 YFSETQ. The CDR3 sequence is CASSFTGSDGYTF. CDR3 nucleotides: TGCGCCAGCAGCTTTACAGGGTCGGATGGCTACACCTTC.

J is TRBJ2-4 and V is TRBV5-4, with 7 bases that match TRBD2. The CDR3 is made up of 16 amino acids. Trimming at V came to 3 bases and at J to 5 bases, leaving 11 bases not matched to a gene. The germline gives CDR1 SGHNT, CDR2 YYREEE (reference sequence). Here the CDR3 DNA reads TGTGCCAGCAGCTGGGAGCGGGGAGATACGCAAAACATTCAGTACTTC. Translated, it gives CASSWERGDTQNIQYF.

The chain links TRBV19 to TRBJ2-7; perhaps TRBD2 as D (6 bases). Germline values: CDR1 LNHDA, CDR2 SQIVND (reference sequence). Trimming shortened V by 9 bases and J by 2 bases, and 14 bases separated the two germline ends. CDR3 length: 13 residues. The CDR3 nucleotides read TGTGCCAGCGGGGAGCGGGCGCCCTACGAGCAGTACTTC. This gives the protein CASGERAPYEQYF. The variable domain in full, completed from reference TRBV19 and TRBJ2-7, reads DGGITQSPKYLFRKEGQNVTLSCEQNLNHDAMYWYRQDPGQGLRLIYYSQIVNDFQKGDIAEGYSVSREKKESFPLTVTSAQKNPTAFYLCASGERAPYEQYFGPGTRLTVT.

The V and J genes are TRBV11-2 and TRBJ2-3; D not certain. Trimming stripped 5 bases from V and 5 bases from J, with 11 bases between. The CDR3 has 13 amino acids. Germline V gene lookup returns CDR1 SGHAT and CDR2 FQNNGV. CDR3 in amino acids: CASSTSSLDTQYF. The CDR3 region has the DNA TGTGCCAGCAGCACATCTAGTTTAGATACGCAGTATTTT.

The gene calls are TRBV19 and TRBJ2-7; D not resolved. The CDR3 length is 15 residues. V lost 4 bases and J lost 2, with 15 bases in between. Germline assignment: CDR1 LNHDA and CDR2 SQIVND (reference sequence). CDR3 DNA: TGTGCCAGTAGTACCTCGGGTCTGCTGGCCTACGAGCAGTACTTC. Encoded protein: CASSTSGLLAYEQYF.

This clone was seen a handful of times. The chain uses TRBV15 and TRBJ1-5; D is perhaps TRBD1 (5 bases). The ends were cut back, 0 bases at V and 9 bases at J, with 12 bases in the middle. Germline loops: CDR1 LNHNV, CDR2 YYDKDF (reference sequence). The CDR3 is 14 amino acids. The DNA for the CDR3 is TGTGCCACCAGCAGAGAGGGGGGAACCTTGCCCCAGCATTTT. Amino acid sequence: CATSREGGTLPQHF.

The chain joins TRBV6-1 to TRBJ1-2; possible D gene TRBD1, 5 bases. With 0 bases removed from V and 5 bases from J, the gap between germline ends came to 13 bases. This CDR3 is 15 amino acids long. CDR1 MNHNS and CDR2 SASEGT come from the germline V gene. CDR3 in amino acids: CASSEASAGKYGYTF. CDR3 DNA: TGTGCCAGCAGTGAAGCTAGTGCAGGGAAATATGGCTACACCTTC.

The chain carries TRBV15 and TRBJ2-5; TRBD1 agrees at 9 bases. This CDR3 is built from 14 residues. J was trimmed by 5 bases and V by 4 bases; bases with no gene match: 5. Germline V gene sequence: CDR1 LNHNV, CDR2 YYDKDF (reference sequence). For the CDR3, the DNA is TGTGCCACCAGCACTCGGACAGGGGCCGAGACCCAGTACTTC. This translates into CATSTRTGAETQYF.

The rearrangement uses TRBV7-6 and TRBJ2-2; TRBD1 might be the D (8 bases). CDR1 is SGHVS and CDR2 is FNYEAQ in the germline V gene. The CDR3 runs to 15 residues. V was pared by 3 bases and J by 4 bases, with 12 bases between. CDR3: CASSFTGGVTGELFF. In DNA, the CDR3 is TGTGCCAGCAGCTTCACAGGGGGGGTCACCGGGGAGCTGTTTTTT.